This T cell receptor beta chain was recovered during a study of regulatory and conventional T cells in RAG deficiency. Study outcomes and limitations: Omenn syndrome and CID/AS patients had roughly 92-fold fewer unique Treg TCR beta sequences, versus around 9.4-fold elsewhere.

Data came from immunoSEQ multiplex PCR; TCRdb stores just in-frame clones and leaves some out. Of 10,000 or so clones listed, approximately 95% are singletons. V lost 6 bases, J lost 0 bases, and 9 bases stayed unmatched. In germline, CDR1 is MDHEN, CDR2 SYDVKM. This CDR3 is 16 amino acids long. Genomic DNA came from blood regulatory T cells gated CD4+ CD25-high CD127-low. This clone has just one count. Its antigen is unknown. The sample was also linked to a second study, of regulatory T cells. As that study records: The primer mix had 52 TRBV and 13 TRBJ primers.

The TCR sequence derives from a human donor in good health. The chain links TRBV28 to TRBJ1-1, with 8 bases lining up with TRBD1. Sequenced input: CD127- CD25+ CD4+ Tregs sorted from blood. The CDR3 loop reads CASRVGTGTVNTEAFF. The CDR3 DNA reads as TGTGCCAGCAGGGTCGGGACAGGTACCGTGAACACTGAAGCTTTCTTT.